This TCR beta chain stems from a study of T cell responses to AZD1222 COVID-19 vaccine. Study at large: Second doses at about 4 or about 12 weeks were pooled. Study-wide results and limits: Among AZD1222 vaccinees, only six or seven were seropositive at baseline. Scientists sampled the repertoires only once the peak T cell response had passed. Donors were mostly white British, more females; clonal diversity possibly underestimated.

Germline CDR1 reads SGHTA; CDR2 reads FQGNSA. This CDR3 comprises 13 residues. V lost 3 bases, J lost 10 bases, and 10 bases lay in between. As to this clone: Its cognate antigen is unknown.

Assay: immunoSEQ multiplex PCR; the TCRdb copy retains only in-frame clones and omits some. The sample has about 140,000 clones, about 90% seen once. This chain links TRBV7-2 with TRBJ1-6, with no clear D. The sample here was peripheral blood, taken on day 0 of AZD1222 vaccination. The clonotype originates from an adult in good health. CDR3: CASSLDRISPLHF. CDR3 DNA sequence: TGTGCCAGCAGCTTGGACCGTATCTCACCCCTCCACTTT.